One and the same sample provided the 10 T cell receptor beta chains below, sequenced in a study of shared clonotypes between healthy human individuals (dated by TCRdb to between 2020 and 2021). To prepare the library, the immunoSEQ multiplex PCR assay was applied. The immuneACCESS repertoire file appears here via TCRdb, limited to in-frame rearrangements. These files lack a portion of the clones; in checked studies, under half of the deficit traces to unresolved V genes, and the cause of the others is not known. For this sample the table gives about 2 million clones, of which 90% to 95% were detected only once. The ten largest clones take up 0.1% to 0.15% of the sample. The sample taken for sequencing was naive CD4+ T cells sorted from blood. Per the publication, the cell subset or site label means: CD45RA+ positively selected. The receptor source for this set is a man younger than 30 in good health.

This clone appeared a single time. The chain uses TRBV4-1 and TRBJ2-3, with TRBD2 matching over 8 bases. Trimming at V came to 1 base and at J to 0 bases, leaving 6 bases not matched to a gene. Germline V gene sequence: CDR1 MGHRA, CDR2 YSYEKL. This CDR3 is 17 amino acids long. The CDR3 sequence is CASSQVGLAASTDTQYF. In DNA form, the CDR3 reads TGCGCCAGCAGCCAAGTAGGACTAGCAGCTAGCACAGATACGCAGTATTTT.

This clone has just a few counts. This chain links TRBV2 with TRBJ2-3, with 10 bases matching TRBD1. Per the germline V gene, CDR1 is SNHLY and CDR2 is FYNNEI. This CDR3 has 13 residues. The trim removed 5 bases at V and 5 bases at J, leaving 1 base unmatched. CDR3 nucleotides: TGTGCCAGCAGTCGGGACAGGGGAGATACGCAGTATTTT. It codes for CASSRDRGDTQYF.

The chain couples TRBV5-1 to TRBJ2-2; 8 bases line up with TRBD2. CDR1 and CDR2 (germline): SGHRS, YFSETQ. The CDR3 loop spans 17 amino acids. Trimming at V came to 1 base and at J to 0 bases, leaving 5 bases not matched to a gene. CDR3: CASSLSAGGSNTGELFF. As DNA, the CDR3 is TGCGCCAGCAGCTTGTCGGCGGGGGGCTCGAACACCGGGGAGCTGTTTTTT.

CDR3 sequence: CASSERGSGGGYTF. The CDR3 DNA is TGTGCCAGTAGTGAACGGGGCTCCGGCGGTGGCTACACCTTC. The rearrangement uses TRBV19 and TRBJ1-2; D possibly corresponds to TRBD1 (5 bases). With 5 bases removed from V and 7 bases from J, the gap between germline ends came to 17 bases. In germline, CDR1 is LNHDA, CDR2 SQIVND (reference sequence). This CDR3 region has 14 residues.

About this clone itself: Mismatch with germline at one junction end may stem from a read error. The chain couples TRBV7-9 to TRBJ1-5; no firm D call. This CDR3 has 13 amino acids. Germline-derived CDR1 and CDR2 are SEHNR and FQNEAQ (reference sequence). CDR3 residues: CASCFVGNQPQHF. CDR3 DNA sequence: TGTGCCAGCTGCTTCGTAGGCAATCAGCCCCAGCATTTT.

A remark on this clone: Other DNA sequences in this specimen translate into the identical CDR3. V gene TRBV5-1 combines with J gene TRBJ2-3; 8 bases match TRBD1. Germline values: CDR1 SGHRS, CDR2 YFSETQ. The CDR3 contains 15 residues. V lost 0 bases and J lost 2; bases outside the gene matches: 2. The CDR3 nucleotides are TGCGCCAGCAGCTTGGGGACAGGGAACACAGATACGCAGTATTTT. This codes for CASSLGTGNTDTQYF.

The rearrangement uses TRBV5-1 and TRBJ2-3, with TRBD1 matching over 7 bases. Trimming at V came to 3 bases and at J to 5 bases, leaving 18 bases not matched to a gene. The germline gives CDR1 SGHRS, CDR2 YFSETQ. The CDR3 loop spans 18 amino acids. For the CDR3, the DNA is TGCGCCAGCAGCTCGGGACAGTTACTGATTAAACAATTAGATACGCAGTATTTT. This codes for CASSSGQLLIKQLDTQYF. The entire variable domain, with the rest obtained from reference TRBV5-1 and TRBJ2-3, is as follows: KAGVTQTPRYLIKTRGQQVTLSCSPISGHRSVSWYQQTPGQGLQFLFEYFSETQRNKGNFPGRFSGRQFSNSRSEMNVSTLELGDSALYLCASSSGQLLIKQLDTQYFGPGTRLTVL.

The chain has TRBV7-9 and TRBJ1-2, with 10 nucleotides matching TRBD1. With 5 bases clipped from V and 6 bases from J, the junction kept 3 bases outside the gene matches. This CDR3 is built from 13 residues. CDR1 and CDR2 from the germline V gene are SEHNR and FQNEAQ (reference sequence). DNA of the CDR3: TGTGCCAGCAGCCAGACAGGGGGCGATGGCTACACCTTC. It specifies CASSQTGGDGYTF.

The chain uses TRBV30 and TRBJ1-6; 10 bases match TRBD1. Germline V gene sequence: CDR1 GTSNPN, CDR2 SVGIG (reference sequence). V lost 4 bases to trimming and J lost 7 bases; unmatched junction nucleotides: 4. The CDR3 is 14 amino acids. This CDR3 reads CAWKGTGVNSPLHF. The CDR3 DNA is TGTGCCTGGAAAGGGACAGGGGTGAATTCACCCCTCCACTTT. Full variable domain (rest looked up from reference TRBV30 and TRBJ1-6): SQTIHQWPATLVQPVGSPLSLECTVEGTSNPNLYWYRQAAGRGLQLLFYSVGIGQISSEVPQNLSASRPQDRQFILSSKKLLLSDSGFYLCAWKGTGVNSPLHFGNGTRLTVT.

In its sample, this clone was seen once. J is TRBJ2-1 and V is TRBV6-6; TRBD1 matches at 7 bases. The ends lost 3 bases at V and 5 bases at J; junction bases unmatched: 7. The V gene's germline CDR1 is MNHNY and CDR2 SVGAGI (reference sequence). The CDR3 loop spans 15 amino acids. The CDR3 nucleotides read TGTGCCAGCAGTTATATTGCAGGGGGAAACAATGAGCAGTTCTTC. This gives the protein CASSYIAGGNNEQFF.